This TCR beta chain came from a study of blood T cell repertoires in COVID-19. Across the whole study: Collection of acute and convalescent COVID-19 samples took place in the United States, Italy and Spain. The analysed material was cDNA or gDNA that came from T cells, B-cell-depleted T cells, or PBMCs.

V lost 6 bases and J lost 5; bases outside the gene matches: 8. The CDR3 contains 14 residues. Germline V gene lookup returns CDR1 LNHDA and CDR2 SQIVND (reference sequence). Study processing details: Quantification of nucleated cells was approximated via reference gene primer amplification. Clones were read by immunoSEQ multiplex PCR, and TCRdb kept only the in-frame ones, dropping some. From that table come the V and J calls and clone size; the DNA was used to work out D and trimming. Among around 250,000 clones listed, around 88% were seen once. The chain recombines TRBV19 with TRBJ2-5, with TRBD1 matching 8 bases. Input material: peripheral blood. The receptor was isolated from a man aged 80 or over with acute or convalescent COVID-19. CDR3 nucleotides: TGTGCCAGTAGAGCGACAGGGGAGAGGGAGACCCAGTACTTC. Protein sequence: CASRATGERETQYF.